The 28 T cell receptor beta chains listed next were all sequenced from one sample in a study of cytomegalovirus exposure and HLA in healthy donors. The PCR employed 60 Vbeta primers together with 13 Jbeta primers. The method was immunoSEQ multiplex PCR; TCRdb's version includes in-frame clones alone and lacks a portion of them. The sample records 190,000 or so clones, around 86% being singletons. The sequenced sample was PBMCs. These receptors all stem from a man aged 45-65 years in good health and CMV-seronegative.

The chain joins TRBV4-2 to TRBJ1-1; D unresolved. Germline V gene data show CDR1 as LGHNA and CDR2 as YNFKEQ. V lost 2 bases, J lost 2 bases, and 9 bases lay in between. The CDR3 has 14 residues. CDR3 sequence: CASSQNRKNTEAFF. The CDR3 DNA is TGTGCCAGCAGCCAAAACAGAAAAAACACTGAAGCTTTCTTT.

This clone appeared a few times. The V call is TRBV6-5, the J call TRBJ1-5, with TRBD1 matching 8 bases. Looked up from germline, CDR1 is MNHEY and CDR2 is SVGAGI. Germline trimming cut 6 bases from V and 1 base from J; bases unmatched to any gene: 5. There are 15 residues in the CDR3. The chain's CDR3 is CASRRQGTSNQPQHF. The CDR3 DNA reads as TGTGCCAGCAGGAGACAGGGGACCAGCAATCAGCCCCAGCATTTT.

The chain has TRBV4-3 and TRBJ1-2; D gene unclear. The CDR3 is 13 residues long. CDR1 is LGHNA and CDR2 is YSLEER in the germline V gene. Trimming took off 4 bases at V and 0 bases at J, with 6 bases between the two ends. CDR3 sequence: CASSLAPNYGYTF. In DNA, the CDR3 is TGCGCCAGCAGCCTAGCACCTAACTATGGCTACACCTTC.

The chain has TRBV11-2 and TRBJ2-7, with 11 bases aligning to TRBD2. The ends lost 5 bases at V and 4 bases at J; junction bases unmatched: 4. This CDR3 comprises 14 residues. Germline CDR1 SGHAT, CDR2 FQNNGV. CDR3 bases: TGTGCCAGCAGCGCGGGACTAGCGGTGTACGAGCAGTACTTC. Its protein is CASSAGLAVYEQYF.

The genes are TRBV28 and TRBJ2-7; 7 bases agree with TRBD1. CDR3 length equals 13 residues. The junction had 13 bases not matched to a gene; V was cut back by 7 bases and J by 10 bases. Per the germline V gene, CDR1 is MDHEN and CDR2 is SYDVKM. This CDR3 is CASIRTGSSGQYF. In nucleotides, the CDR3 is TGTGCCAGCATCAGGACAGGCTCCTCCGGTCAGTACTTC.

This sequence joins TRBV6-6 and TRBJ1-4; tentatively, D is TRBD1 (5 bases). CDR1 and CDR2 (germline): MNHNY, SVGAGI (reference sequence). Trimming took off 2 bases at V and 1 base at J, with 5 bases between the two ends. This CDR3 has 14 residues. This CDR3 is CASSYDRTNEKLFF. The CDR3 DNA sequence: TGTGCCAGCAGTTACGACAGAACTAATGAAAAACTGTTTTTT.

The chain combines TRBV7-2 with TRBJ1-1, with TRBD1 matching 8 bases. The CDR3 spans 15 residues. V was clipped by 1 base and J by 1 base; unmatched bases: 2. The V gene's germline CDR1 is SGHTA and CDR2 FQGNSA. CDR3: CASSLVGQGNTEAFF. The CDR3 DNA reads TGTGCCAGCAGCTTAGTCGGACAGGGGAACACTGAAGCTTTCTTT.

This rearrangement joins TRBV9 to TRBJ2-2, with TRBD2 matching 7 bases. This CDR3 has 13 residues. Losses at the gene ends were 5 bases for V and 7 bases for J; bases not matched to a gene: 5. Per germline, CDR1 SGDLS and CDR2 YYNGEE. DNA for the CDR3: TGTGCCAGCAGACCGACTAGCTACGGGGAGCTGTTTTTT. It specifies CASRPTSYGELFF. The full variable domain, in which reference TRBV9 and TRBJ2-2 provide the parts outside the CDR3, is DSGVTQTPKHLITATGQRVTLRCSPRSGDLSVYWYQQSLDQGLQFLIQYYNGEERAKGNILERFSAQQFPDLHSELNLSSLELGDSALYFCASRPTSYGELFFGEGSRLTVL.

This rearrangement joins TRBV5-4 to TRBJ2-6; TRBD1 might be the D (5 bases). CDR1 and CDR2 from the germline V gene are SGHNT and YYREEE (reference sequence). The CDR3 spans 15 residues. V was cut by 5 bases and J by 0 bases, with 9 bases left in between. CDR3 loop: CASRAGNSGANVLTF. The CDR3 region has the DNA TGTGCCAGCAGGGCAGGGAACTCTGGGGCCAACGTCCTGACTTTC.

The gene calls are TRBV5-6 and TRBJ1-5; D not certain. Trimming cost V 2 bases and J 1 base, with 10 bases left between them. CDR3 length: 15 amino acids. CDR1 is SGHDT and CDR2 is YYEEEE in the germline V gene. CDR3: CASSFYGSSNQPQHF. The CDR3 DNA sequence: TGTGCCAGCAGCTTCTACGGTTCGAGCAATCAGCCCCAGCATTTT.

For the CDR3, the DNA is TGTGCCAGCAGCGGGCTAAGGACAGGGGGCGACGGCTACACCTTC. Its translation is CASSGLRTGGDGYTF. The J gene is TRBJ1-2, the V gene TRBV11-2; TRBD1 matches at 11 bases. The trim removed 5 bases at V and 8 bases at J, leaving 10 bases unmatched. The germline V gene has CDR1 SGHAT and CDR2 FQNNGV. The CDR3 extends over 15 amino acids.

This clone was recorded once. V gene TRBV6-1 combines with J gene TRBJ1-3, with D uncertain. The V and J ends lost 4 bases and 0 bases respectively, with 10 bases between them. Germline V lookup: CDR1 MNHNS, CDR2 SASEGT. This CDR3 is built from 15 residues. The CDR3 protein is CASSGLTFSGNTIYF. CDR3 bases: TGTGCCAGCAGTGGGTTGACTTTCTCTGGAAACACCATATATTTT.

The chain joins TRBV19 to TRBJ1-5; 9 bases match TRBD1. The germline V gene has CDR1 LNHDA and CDR2 SQIVND (reference sequence). The CDR3 runs to 16 residues. Trimming at V came to 6 bases and at J to 2 bases, leaving 8 bases not matched to a gene. DNA of the CDR3: TGTGCCAGTAGGGGGGGACAGGGAATTCGCAATCAGCCCCAGCATTTT. This gives the protein CASRGGQGIRNQPQHF.

This chain links TRBV2 with TRBJ2-3; maybe TRBD2 (7 bases). The germline V gene has CDR1 SNHLY and CDR2 FYNNEI. The CDR3 is 13 residues long. Trimming pared 10 bases from V and 4 bases from J, leaving 15 bases between. CDR3 DNA: TGTGCCATGTGGGGGGGGCCGGCAGATACGCAGTATTTT. Amino acid sequence: CAMWGGPADTQYF.

The chain is built from TRBV7-3 and TRBJ2-7, with 9 bases matching TRBD2. This CDR3 has 15 residues. Trimming removed 5 bases from V and 1 base from J; junction bases left unmatched: 6. Germline-derived CDR1 and CDR2 are SGHTA and FQGTGA. CDR3 in amino acids: CASSASGGYSYEQYF. In DNA, the CDR3 is TGTGCCAGCAGCGCCAGCGGGGGGTATTCCTACGAGCAGTACTTC.

CDR3 amino acids: CASSYRLAGLNEQFF. The CDR3 DNA follows: TGTGCCAGCAGTTATCGACTAGCGGGGCTCAATGAGCAGTTCTTC. The J gene is TRBJ2-1, the V gene TRBV6-6; TRBD2 agrees at 11 bases. The CDR3 sequence is 15 residues long. The V and J ends lost 3 bases and 6 bases, in that order; junction bases with no gene match: 4. CDR1 is MNHNY, CDR2 SVGAGI, per germline (reference sequence).

Worth noting for this clone: The identical CDR3 is also encoded by other nucleotide sequences in the sample. The chain combines TRBV7-6 with TRBJ2-1; 11 bases are shared with TRBD2. Per the germline V gene, CDR1 is SGHVS and CDR2 is FNYEAQ. V was clipped by 1 base and J by 8 bases; unmatched bases: 7. CDR3 length equals 16 residues. The CDR3 here is CASSLGRLAGPDEQFF. The CDR3 DNA follows: TGTGCCAGCAGCTTAGGGAGACTAGCGGGGCCGGATGAGCAGTTCTTC.

Turning to this clone: Its ends do not fully match the called genes, so a read error is possible. This chain uses TRBV7-9 with TRBJ1-1; D is unresolved. The CDR3 extends over 15 amino acids. Germline-derived CDR1 and CDR2 are SEHNR and FQNEAQ (reference sequence). The DNA for the CDR3 is TGTTCCAGCAGCTACGGCAGGATGGGGAACACTGAAGCTTTCTTT. As protein: CSSSYGRMGNTEAFF.

The V call is TRBV30, the J call TRBJ2-2; a possible D gene is TRBD2 (5 bases). V was cut by 7 bases and J by 1 base, with 10 bases left in between. This CDR3 spans 13 amino acids. Germline lookup yields CDR1 GTSNPN and CDR2 SVGIG (reference sequence). Here the CDR3 reads CASDGENTGELFF. Written as DNA, the CDR3 is TGTGCCTCCGACGGGGAGAACACCGGGGAGCTGTTTTTT.

This clone was found once. The chain links TRBV7-9 to TRBJ1-2, with D perhaps TRBD1 (5 bases). The CDR3 is 15 residues long. The germline V and J ends were trimmed by 5 bases and 4 bases, with 17 bases remaining between them. The germline gives CDR1 SEHNR, CDR2 FQNEAQ (reference sequence). In DNA, the CDR3 is TGTGCCAGCAGCGCGGCGGGGGAATTCGGCTATGGCTACACCTTC. Its protein is CASSAAGEFGYGYTF.

The J gene is TRBJ2-7, the V gene TRBV7-3; 8 bases map to TRBD1. This CDR3 contains 12 residues. The V segment lost 2 bases and the J segment 11 bases; nucleotides outside the gene matches: 5. Germline CDR1 reads SGHTA; CDR2 reads FQGTGA. CDR3 protein: CASSLPGGPEYF. In nucleotides, the CDR3 is TGTGCCAGCAGCTTACCAGGGGGCCCTGAGTACTTC.

The V gene is TRBV30, the J gene TRBJ2-3; no clear D. CDR1 is GTSNPN, CDR2 SVGIG, per germline (reference sequence). CDR3 length: 11 residues. Trimming removed 0 bases from V and 8 bases from J, with 6 bases in between. CDR3 in DNA: TGTGCCTGGAGTGTACCAGGTACGCAGTATTTT. Protein sequence: CAWSVPGTQYF.

This chain connects TRBV6-6 to TRBJ2-7, with a tentative D call TRBD2 (5 bases). V was trimmed by 6 bases and J by 2 bases, leaving 17 bases between them. CDR3 size: 15 residues. The germline V gene has CDR1 MNHNY and CDR2 SVGAGI (reference sequence). In DNA form, the CDR3 reads TGTGCCAGCAGCCAACTCTTTTCGCGGGCCTACGAGCAGTACTTC. It specifies CASSQLFSRAYEQYF.

This sequence joins TRBV9 and TRBJ2-2; 10 bases are shared with TRBD1. V lost 3 bases and J lost 6; bases outside the gene matches: 14. The CDR3 runs 18 residues. Germline V gene sequence: CDR1 SGDLS, CDR2 YYNGEE. The CDR3 DNA reads TGTGCCAGCAGCGCTTCGCGGTCCAGGACAGGGGGTCCCGGGGAGCTGTTTTTT. It encodes CASSASRSRTGGPGELFF.

The chain links TRBV12-5 to TRBJ2-1, with D unclear. The V gene's germline CDR1 is LGHNT and CDR2 FRNRAP. V shed 5 bases and J shed 0 bases, with 14 bases lying between them. The CDR3 contains 16 residues. CDR3 in amino acids: CASGPGSISSYNEQFF. The CDR3 DNA is TGTGCTAGTGGTCCCGGGTCGATTAGCTCCTACAATGAGCAGTTCTTC.

V usage is TRBV7-2 and J usage is TRBJ1-2; 11 bases are shared with TRBD1. Germline V CDR1 and CDR2: SGHTA, FQGNSA. The CDR3 totals 14 residues. With 0 bases clipped from V and 8 bases from J, the junction kept 2 bases outside the gene matches. CDR3 coding DNA: TGTGCCAGCAGCTTAGCGGGACAGGGGGGAGGCTACACCTTC. This sequence encodes CASSLAGQGGGYTF.

The J gene is TRBJ1-1, the V gene TRBV30; the D gene is possibly TRBD1 (5 bases). The CDR3 is 14 amino acids. CDR1 is GTSNPN and CDR2 is SVGIG in the germline V gene (reference sequence). V lost 4 bases to trimming and J lost 4 bases, with 16 bases between them. The CDR3 sequence is CAWNRGGIGTEAFF. CDR3 sequence (DNA): TGTGCCTGGAATCGGGGGGGTATAGGCACTGAAGCTTTCTTT.

Of note for this clone: The same CDR3 also results from other DNA sequences found in this sample. The CDR3 is CASRTGTGSYEQYF. The CDR3 DNA sequence: TGTGCCAGCAGAACCGGGACAGGCTCCTACGAGCAGTACTTC. The V gene is TRBV6-6, the J gene TRBJ2-7; TRBD1 matches 8 bases. The V segment lost 6 bases and the J segment 0 bases; nucleotides outside the gene matches: 4. CDR3 length: 14 residues. From germline, CDR1 is MNHNY and CDR2 SVGAGI (reference sequence).